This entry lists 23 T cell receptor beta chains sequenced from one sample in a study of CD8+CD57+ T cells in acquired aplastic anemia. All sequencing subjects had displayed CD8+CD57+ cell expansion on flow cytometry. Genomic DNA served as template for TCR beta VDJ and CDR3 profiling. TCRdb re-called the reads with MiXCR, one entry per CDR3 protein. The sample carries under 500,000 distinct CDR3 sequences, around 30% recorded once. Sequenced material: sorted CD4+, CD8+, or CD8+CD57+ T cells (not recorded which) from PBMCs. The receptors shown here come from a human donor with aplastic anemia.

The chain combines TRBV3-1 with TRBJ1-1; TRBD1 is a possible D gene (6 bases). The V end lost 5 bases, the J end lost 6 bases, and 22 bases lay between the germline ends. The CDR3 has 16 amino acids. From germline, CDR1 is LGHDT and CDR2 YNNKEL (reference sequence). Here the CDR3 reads CASSGPLQGGKAEAFF. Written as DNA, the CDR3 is TGTGCCAGCAGCGGACCTCTACAGGGAGGGAAGGCTGAAGCTTTCTTT.

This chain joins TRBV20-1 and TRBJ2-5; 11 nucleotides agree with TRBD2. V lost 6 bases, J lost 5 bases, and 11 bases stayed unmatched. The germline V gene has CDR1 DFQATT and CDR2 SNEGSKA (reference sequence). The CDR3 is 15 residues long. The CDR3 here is CSAKLAGVDWETQYF. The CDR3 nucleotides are TGCAGTGCGAAACTAGCGGGAGTCGACTGGGAGACCCAGTACTTC.

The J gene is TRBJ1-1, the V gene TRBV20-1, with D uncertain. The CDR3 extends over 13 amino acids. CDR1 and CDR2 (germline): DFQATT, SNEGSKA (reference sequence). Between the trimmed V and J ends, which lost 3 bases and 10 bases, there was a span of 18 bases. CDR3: CSASDKPDRGAFF. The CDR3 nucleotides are TGCAGTGCTAGTGACAAGCCAGACCGGGGAGCTTTCTTT.

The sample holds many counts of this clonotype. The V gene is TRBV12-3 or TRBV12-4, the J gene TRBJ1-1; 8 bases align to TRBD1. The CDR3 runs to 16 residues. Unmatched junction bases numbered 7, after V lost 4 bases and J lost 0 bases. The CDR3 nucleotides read TGTGCCAGCAGTTCCATGGACAGGGCGATGAACACTGAAGCTTTCTTT. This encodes CASSSMDRAMNTEAFF.

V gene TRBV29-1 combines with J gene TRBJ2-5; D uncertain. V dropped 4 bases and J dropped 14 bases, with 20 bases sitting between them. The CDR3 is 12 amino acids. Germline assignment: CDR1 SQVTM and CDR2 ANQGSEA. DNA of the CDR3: TGCAGCGTTGTTGGCCTGCAGCACACACTCTACTTC. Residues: CSVVGLQHTLYF.

CDR3 nucleotides: TGTGCCAGCAGCCACGGTGCGGGAGGGCCTTGGTACGAGCAGTACTTC. Translating gives CASSHGAGGPWYEQYF. This chain connects TRBV3-1 to TRBJ2-7, with 9 positions matching TRBD2. Germline trimming cut 3 bases from V and 4 bases from J; bases unmatched to any gene: 10. This CDR3 contains 16 residues. Germline V gene sequence: CDR1 LGHDT, CDR2 YNNKEL (reference sequence).

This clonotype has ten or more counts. In DNA, the CDR3 is TGTGCCAGCACCGCAGAGGGAGGGGAGCTGTTTTTT. Its translation: CASTAEGGELFF. The rearrangement uses TRBV2 and TRBJ2-2; possible D gene TRBD2, 5 bases. V lost 7 bases and J 8 bases, leaving 11 bases between the germline ends. The germline CDR1 and CDR2 sequences are SNHLY and FYNNEI. This CDR3 spans 12 amino acids.

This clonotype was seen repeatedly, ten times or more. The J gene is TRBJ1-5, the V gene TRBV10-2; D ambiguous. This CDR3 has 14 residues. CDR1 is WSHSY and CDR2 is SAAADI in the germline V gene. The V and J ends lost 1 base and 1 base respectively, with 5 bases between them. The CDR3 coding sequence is TGCGCCAGCAGTGAGTGGGTAAGCAATCAGCCCCAGCATTTT. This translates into CASSEWVSNQPQHF.

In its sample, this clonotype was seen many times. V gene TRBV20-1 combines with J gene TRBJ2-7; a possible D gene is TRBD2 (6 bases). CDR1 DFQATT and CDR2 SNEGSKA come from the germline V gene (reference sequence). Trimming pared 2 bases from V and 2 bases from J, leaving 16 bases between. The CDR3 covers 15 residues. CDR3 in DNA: TGCAGTGCTAGACCCAAGGGGACTCCACCCTACGAGCAGTACTTC. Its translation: CSARPKGTPPYEQYF.

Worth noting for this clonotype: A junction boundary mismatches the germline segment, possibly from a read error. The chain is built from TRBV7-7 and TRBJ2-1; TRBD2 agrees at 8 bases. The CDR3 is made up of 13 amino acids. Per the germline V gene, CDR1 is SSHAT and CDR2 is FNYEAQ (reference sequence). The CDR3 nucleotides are TGTGCTAGCAGCTTAGAAGCGGGGGCCGAGCAGTTCTTC. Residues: CASSLEAGAEQFF.

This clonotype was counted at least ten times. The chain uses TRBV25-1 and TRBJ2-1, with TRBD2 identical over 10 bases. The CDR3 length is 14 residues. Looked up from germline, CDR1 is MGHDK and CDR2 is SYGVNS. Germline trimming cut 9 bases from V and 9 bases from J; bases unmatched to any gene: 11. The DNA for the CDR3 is TGTGCCAGTTACCCTAGCGGGAGTGGAGGTGAGCAGTTCTTC. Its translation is CASYPSGSGGEQFF.

CDR3 bases: TGTGCCACCAGTGATTTTGGGAACTATGGCTACACCTTC. Translated, it gives CATSDFGNYGYTF. The genes are TRBV24-1 and TRBJ1-2; no reliable D call. Germline V gives CDR1 KGHDR, CDR2 SFDVKD. V shed 1 base and J shed 2 bases, with 4 bases lying between them. There are 13 residues in the CDR3.

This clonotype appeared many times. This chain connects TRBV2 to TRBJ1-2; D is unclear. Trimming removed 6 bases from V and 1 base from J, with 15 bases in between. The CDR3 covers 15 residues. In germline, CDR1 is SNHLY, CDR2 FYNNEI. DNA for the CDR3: TGTGCCAGCAGGTTTTACAGTGCGGGTAACTATGGCTACACCTTC. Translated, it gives CASRFYSAGNYGYTF.

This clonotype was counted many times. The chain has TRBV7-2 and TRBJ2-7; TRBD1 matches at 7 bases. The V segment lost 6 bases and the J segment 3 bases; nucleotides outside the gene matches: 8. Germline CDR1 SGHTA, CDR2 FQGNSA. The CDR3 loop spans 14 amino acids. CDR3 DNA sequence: TGTGCCAGCAGGGACAGGTTGATTGGCTACGAGCAGTACTTC. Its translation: CASRDRLIGYEQYF.

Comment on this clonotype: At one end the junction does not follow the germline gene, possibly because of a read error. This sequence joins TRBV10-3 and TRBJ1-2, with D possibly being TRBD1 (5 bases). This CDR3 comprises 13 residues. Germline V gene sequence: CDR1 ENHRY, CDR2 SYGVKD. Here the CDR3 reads CASSILAGGGYTF. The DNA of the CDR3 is TGTGCCAGCAGTATTTTAGCCGGGGGTGGCTACACCTTC.

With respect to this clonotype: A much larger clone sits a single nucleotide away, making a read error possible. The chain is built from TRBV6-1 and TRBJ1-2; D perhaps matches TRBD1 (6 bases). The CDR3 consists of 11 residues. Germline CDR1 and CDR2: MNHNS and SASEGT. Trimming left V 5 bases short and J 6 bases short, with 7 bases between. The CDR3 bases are TGTGCCAGCAGTCAGGGGAATGGCTACACCTTC. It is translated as CASSQGNGYTF.

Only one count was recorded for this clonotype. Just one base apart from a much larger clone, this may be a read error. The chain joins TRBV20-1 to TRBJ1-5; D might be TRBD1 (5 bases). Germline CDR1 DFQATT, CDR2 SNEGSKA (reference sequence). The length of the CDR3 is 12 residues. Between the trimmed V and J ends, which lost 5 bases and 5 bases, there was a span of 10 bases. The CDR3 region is CSAGRGDQPQHF. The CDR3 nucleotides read TGCAGTGCTGGACGAGGGGATCAGCCCCAGCATTTT.

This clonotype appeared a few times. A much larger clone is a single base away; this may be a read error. The CDR3 sequence is CAGSLTGGDTEAFF. CDR3 in DNA: TGTGCCGGCAGCTTGACAGGGGGCGACACTGAAGCTTTCTTT. This chain joins TRBV2 and TRBJ1-1; TRBD1 matches at 10 bases. Germline lookup yields CDR1 SNHLY and CDR2 FYNNEI. The CDR3 is 14 amino acids.

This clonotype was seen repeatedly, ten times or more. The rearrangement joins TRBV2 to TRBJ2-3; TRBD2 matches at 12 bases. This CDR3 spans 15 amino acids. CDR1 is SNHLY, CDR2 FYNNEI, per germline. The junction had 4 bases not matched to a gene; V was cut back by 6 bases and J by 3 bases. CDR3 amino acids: CASSSLAGGTDTQYF. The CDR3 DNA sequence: TGTGCCAGCAGCAGCCTAGCGGGAGGGACAGATACGCAGTATTTT. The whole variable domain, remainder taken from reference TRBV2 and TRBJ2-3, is EPEVTQTPSHQVTQMGQEVILRCVPISNHLYFYWYRQILGQKVEFLVSFYNNEISEKSEIFDDQFSVERPDGSNFTLKIRSTKLEDSAMYFCASSSLAGGTDTQYFGPGTRLTVL.

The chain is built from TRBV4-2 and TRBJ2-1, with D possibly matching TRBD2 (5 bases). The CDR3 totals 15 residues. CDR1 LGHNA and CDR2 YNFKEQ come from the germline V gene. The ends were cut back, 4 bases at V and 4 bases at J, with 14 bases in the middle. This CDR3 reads CASSRGQRRYNEQFF. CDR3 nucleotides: TGTGCCAGCAGCCGCGGGCAAAGAAGGTACAATGAGCAGTTCTTC.

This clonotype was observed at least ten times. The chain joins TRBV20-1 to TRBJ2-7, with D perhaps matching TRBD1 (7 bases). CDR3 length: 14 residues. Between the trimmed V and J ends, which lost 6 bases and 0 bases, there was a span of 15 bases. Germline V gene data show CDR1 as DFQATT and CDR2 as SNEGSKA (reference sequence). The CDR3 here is CSARTGGNSYEQYF. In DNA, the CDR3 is TGCAGTGCCAGGACAGGCGGGAACTCCTACGAGCAGTACTTC.

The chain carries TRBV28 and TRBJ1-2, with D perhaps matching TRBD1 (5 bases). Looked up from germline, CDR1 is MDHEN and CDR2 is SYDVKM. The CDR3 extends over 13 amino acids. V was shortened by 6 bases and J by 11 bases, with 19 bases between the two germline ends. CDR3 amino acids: CASSLPRQTQYTF. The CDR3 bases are TGTGCCAGCAGCCTCCCCAGACAGACTCAATACACCTTC.

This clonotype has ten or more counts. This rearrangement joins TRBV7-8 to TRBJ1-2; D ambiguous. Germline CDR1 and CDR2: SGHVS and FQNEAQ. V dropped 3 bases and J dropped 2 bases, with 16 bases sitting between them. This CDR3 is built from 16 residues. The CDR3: CASSLERSRENYGYTF. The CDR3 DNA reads TGTGCCAGCAGCTTGGAGCGGTCTCGGGAGAACTATGGCTACACCTTC.